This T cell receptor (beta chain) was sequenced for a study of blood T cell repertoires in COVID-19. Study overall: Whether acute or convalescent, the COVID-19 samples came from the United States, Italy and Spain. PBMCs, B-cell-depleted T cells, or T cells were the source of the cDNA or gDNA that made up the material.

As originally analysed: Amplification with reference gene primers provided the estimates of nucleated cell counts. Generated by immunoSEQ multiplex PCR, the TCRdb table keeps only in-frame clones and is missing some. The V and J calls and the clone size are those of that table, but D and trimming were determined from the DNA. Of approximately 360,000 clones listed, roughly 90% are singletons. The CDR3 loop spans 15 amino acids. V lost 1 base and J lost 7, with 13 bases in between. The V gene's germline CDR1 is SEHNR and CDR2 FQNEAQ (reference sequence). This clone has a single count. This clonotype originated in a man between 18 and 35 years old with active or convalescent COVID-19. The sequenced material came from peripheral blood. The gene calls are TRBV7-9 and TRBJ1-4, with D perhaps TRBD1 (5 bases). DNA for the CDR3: TGTGCCAGCAGCTTAGAAGCGGGGCGAGGTGAAAAACTGTTTTTT. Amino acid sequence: CASSLEAGRGEKLFF.